The 3 T cell receptor beta chains given below trace back to one sample, sequenced in a study of T cells in localized non-small cell lung cancer. This table comes from immunoSEQ multiplex PCR, and its TCRdb copy is limited to in-frame clones, with some not included. The sample records over 20,000 clones, 75% to 90% being singletons. The sequencing used peripheral blood, collected before any cancer treatment. The receptors derive from a female donor of 60 years or more with stage I lung adenocarcinoma.

The chain combines TRBV2 with TRBJ2-7; the D gene could be TRBD1 or TRBD2 (5 bases each). Trimming shortened V by 6 bases and J by 4 bases, and 19 bases separated the two germline ends. The CDR3 is made up of 15 amino acids. Germline-derived CDR1 and CDR2 are SNHLY and FYNNEI. Here the CDR3 DNA reads TGTGCCAGCAGAAATGGGGCTAGCCTAATTTACGAGCAGTACTTC. Protein sequence: CASRNGASLIYEQYF. The full variable domain, rest sourced from reference TRBV2 and TRBJ2-7, is EPEVTQTPSHQVTQMGQEVILRCVPISNHLYFYWYRQILGQKVEFLVSFYNNEISEKSEIFDDQFSVERPDGSNFTLKIRSTKLEDSAMYFCASRNGASLIYEQYFGPGTRLTVT.

This sequence joins TRBV5-1 and TRBJ2-1; D not certain. The CDR3 consists of 15 residues. V dropped 4 bases and J dropped 8 bases, with 19 bases sitting between them. Germline values: CDR1 SGHRS, CDR2 YFSETQ. The DNA for the CDR3 is TGCGCCAGCAGCCCCCGAGACTCCCCCGGGCATGAGCAGTTCTTC. This encodes CASSPRDSPGHEQFF.

The gene calls are TRBV5-1 and TRBJ1-4, with D unclear. Trimming cost V 6 bases and J 0 bases, with 9 bases left between them. In germline, CDR1 is SGHRS, CDR2 YFSETQ. The CDR3 runs to 14 residues. The CDR3 spells CASTLSTTNEKLFF. The CDR3 bases are TGCGCCAGCACCCTCAGCACAACTAATGAAAAACTGTTTTTT.